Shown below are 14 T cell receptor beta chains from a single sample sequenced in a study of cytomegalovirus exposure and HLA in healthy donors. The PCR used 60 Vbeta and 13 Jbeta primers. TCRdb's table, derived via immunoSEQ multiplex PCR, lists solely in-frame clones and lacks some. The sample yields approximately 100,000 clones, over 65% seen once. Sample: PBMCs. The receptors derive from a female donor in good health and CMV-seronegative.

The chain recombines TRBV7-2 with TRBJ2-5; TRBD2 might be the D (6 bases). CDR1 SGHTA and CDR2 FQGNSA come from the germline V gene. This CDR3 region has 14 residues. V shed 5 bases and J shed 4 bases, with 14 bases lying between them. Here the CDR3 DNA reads TGTGCCAGCAGCGTAAGACTAGTTGGAGAGACCCAGTACTTC. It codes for CASSVRLVGETQYF.

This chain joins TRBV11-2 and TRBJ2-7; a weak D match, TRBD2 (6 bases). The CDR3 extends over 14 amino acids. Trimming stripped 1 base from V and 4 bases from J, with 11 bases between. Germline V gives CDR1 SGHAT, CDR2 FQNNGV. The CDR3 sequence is CASSLGSGVYEQYF. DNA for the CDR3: TGTGCCAGCAGCTTAGGATCGGGGGTGTACGAGCAGTACTTC. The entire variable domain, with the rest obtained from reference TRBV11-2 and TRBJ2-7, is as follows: EAGVAQSPRYKIIEKRQSVAFWCNPISGHATLYWYQQILGQGPKLLIQFQNNGVVDDSQLPKDRFSAERLKGVDSTLKIQPAKLEDSAVYLCASSLGSGVYEQYFGPGTRLTVT.

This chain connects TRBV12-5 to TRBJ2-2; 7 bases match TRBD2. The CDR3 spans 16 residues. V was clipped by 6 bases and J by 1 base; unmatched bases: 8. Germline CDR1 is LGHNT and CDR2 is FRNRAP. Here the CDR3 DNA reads TGTGCTAGTGGGACCCTGACTAGCCAGAACACCGGGGAGCTGTTTTTT. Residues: CASGTLTSQNTGELFF.

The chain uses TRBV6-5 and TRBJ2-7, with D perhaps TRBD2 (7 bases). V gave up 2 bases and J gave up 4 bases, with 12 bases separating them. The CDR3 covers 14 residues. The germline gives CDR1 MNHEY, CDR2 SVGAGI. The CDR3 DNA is TGTGCCAGCAGTTACGAGGGGGGGCATTACGAGCAGTACTTC. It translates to CASSYEGGHYEQYF.

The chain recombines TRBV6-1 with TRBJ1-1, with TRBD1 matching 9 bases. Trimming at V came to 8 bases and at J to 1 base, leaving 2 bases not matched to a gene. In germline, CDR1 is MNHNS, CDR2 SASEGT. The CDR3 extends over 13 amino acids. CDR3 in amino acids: CASETGGNTEAFF. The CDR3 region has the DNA TGTGCCAGCGAGACAGGGGGGAACACTGAAGCTTTCTTT.

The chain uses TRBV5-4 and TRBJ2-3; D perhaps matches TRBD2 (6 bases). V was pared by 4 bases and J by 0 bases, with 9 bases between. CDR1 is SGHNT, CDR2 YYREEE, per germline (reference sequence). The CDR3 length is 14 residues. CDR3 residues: CASSIGTSTDTQYF. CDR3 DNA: TGTGCCAGCAGCATTGGGACTAGCACAGATACGCAGTATTTT.

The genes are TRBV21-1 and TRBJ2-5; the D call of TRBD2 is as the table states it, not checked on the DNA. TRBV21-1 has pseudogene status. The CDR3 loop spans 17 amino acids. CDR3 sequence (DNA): TGTGCCAGCAGCAACCCCTCCTCGCGGGGGTACCAAGAGACCCAGTACTTC. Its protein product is CASSNPSSRGYQETQYF.

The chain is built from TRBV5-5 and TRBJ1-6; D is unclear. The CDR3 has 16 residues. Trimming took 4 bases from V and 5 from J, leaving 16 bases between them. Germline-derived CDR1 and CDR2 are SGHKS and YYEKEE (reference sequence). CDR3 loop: CASSHRTSHNNSPLHF. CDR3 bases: TGTGCCAGCAGCCATCGCACCTCGCACAATAATTCACCCCTCCACTTT.

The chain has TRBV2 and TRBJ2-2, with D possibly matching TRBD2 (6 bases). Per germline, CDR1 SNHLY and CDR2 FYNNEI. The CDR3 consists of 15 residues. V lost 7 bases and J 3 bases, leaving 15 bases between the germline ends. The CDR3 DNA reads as TGTGCCAGCACCCTGGGGGGTGGCGACACCGGGGAGCTGTTTTTT. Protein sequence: CASTLGGGDTGELFF.

CDR3 sequence (DNA): TGTGCCATCAGGGAAGGGGCGGGGGGGAACTACGAGCAGTACTTC. It specifies CAIREGAGGNYEQYF. This rearrangement joins TRBV10-3 to TRBJ2-7, with 9 bases lining up with TRBD2. The CDR3 sequence is 15 residues long. CDR1 and CDR2 from the germline V gene are ENHRY and SYGVKD. Trimming at V came to 6 bases and at J to 3 bases, leaving 9 bases not matched to a gene.

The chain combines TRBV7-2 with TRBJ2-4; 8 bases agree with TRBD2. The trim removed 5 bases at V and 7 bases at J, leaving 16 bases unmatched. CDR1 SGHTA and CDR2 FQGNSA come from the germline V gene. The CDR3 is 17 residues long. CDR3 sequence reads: CASSLTPLALAENIQYF. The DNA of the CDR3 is TGTGCCAGCAGCCTCACCCCCTTGGCACTAGCGGAGAACATTCAGTACTTC.

CDR3 DNA: TGTGCCAGCAGCCCAGGTGGCAGGGGGACGGACACTGAAGCTTTCTTT. It yields the protein CASSPGGRGTDTEAFF. The chain carries TRBV7-9 and TRBJ1-1; 7 nucleotides agree with TRBD1. With V trimmed by 5 bases and J by 3 bases, 12 bases remained unmatched. In germline, CDR1 is SEHNR, CDR2 FQNEAQ (reference sequence). The CDR3 has 16 residues.

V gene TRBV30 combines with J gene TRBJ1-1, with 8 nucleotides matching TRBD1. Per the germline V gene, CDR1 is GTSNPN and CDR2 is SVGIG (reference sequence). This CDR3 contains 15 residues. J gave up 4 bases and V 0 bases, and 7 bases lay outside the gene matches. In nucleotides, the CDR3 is TGTGCCTGGAGTGTTCCGGACAGGGTATTCACTGAAGCTTTCTTT. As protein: CAWSVPDRVFTEAFF.

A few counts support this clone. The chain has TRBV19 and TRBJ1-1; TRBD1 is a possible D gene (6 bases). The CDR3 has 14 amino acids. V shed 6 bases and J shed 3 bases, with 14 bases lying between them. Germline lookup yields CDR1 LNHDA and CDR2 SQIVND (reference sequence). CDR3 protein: CASREQGSDTEAFF. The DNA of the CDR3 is TGTGCCAGTAGAGAACAGGGATCGGACACTGAAGCTTTCTTT.